The 18 T cell receptor beta chains below all came from one sample that was sequenced in a study of neurological immune-mediated disorders. TCRdb recomputed calls from the 5' RACE reads with MiXCR, one row per CDR3 protein. The table has 130,000 or so distinct CDR3 sequences, more than 2.5% seen once. Specimen: PBMCs. Source of these receptors: a woman aged 25 to 39 with multiple sclerosis.

This clonotype was counted at least ten times. CDR3 nucleotide sequence: TGCGCCAGCAGCTTGACTTCTAACCCCTACGAGCAGTACTTC. Protein product: CASSLTSNPYEQYF. The chain is built from TRBV5-1 and TRBJ2-7; D remains ambiguous. Trimming pared 1 base from V and 2 bases from J, leaving 10 bases between. Germline values: CDR1 SGHRS, CDR2 YFSETQ. CDR3 length: 14 residues.

This chain joins TRBV7-2 and TRBJ1-1; weak D call: TRBD1 (6 bases). CDR1 is SGHTA, CDR2 FQGNSA, per germline. With 6 bases removed from V and 0 bases from J, the gap between germline ends came to 14 bases. The length of the CDR3 is 15 residues. The CDR3 nucleotides are TGTGCCAGCAGTCCAACGGGACAAATGAACACTGAAGCTTTCTTT. Its protein product is CASSPTGQMNTEAFF. Full variable domain (missing parts from reference TRBV7-2 and TRBJ1-1): GAGVSQSPSNKVTEKGKDVELRCDPISGHTALYWYRQSLGQGLEFLIYFQGNSAPDKSGLPSDRFSAERTGGSVSTLTIQRTQQEDSAVYLCASSPTGQMNTEAFFGQGTRLTVV.

This clonotype showed up many times. The chain employs TRBV6-5 and TRBJ2-3, with D perhaps being TRBD1 or TRBD2 (5 bases each). Germline V gene lookup returns CDR1 MNHEY and CDR2 SVGAGI. The CDR3 loop spans 17 amino acids. Trimming removed 5 bases from V and 6 bases from J, with 24 bases in between. Here the CDR3 DNA reads TGTGCCAGCAGTCCACATCGGCGGACCAGCAGGGACGATACGCAGTATTTT. This encodes CASSPHRRTSRDDTQYF.

This clonotype was detected many times. V gene TRBV20-1 combines with J gene TRBJ1-6; D uncertain. Germline CDR1 reads DFQATT; CDR2 reads SNEGSKA (reference sequence). This CDR3 contains 14 residues. V gave up 1 base and J gave up 6 bases, with 10 bases separating them. This CDR3 reads CSARVGETNSPLHF. DNA for the CDR3: TGCAGTGCTAGAGTCGGGGAGACTAATTCACCCCTCCACTTT.

This clonotype was found a few times. The chain couples TRBV12-3 or TRBV12-4 to TRBJ1-5, with D maybe TRBD1 (6 bases). CDR3 length: 13 residues. Deletions cut 4 bases from V and 7 bases from J, with 11 bases between. The CDR3 spells CASSSYRDQPQHF. The CDR3 DNA reads TGTGCCAGCAGTTCCTACAGGGACCAGCCCCAGCATTTT.

This clonotype has at least ten counts. The chain joins TRBV7-9 to TRBJ1-1, with D perhaps matching TRBD1 (6 bases). The CDR3 consists of 15 residues. The germline gives CDR1 SEHNR, CDR2 FQNEAQ (reference sequence). V was clipped by 1 base and J by 5 bases, with 14 bases between them. CDR3 nucleotide sequence: TGTGCCAGCAGCTTAGTAGGAAGGGGGGTGACTGAAGCTTTCTTT. It specifies CASSLVGRGVTEAFF.

Many counts were recorded for this clonotype. The chain carries TRBV18 and TRBJ1-4; no firm D call. The germline gives CDR1 KGHSH, CDR2 LQKENI. The CDR3 is 13 residues long. Trimming removed 3 bases from V and 10 bases from J, with 12 bases in between. CDR3 sequence: CASSPPGRPKLFF. The CDR3 nucleotides read TGTGCCAGCTCACCCCCCGGTCGTCCAAAACTGTTTTTT.

The table lists this clonotype with a few counts. The CDR3 protein is CASSPQRYEAFF. Here the CDR3 DNA reads TGTGCCAGCTCACCACAGAGATATGAAGCTTTCTTT. The V call is TRBV18, the J call TRBJ1-1; D uncertain. The CDR3 extends over 12 amino acids. Germline CDR1 reads KGHSH; CDR2 reads LQKENI. V lost 1 base to trimming and J lost 7 bases, with 7 bases between them.

This clonotype was observed many times. V and J are TRBV29-1 and TRBJ2-1, with 8 bases that match TRBD2. The CDR3 length is 13 residues. Germline CDR1 is SQVTM and CDR2 is ANQGSEA. V gave up 7 bases and J gave up 8 bases; unmatched junction bases: 10. CDR3 bases: TGCAGCGGATCACAGCGGGAGCTGGATGAGCAGTTCTTC. This sequence encodes CSGSQRELDEQFF.

This clonotype was observed at least ten times. The rearrangement joins TRBV20-1 to TRBJ2-1; 8 bases line up with TRBD2. V was pared by 6 bases and J by 3 bases, with 7 bases of the junction left unmatched. The length of the CDR3 is 14 residues. Germline V gene lookup returns CDR1 DFQATT and CDR2 SNEGSKA (reference sequence). CDR3 coding DNA: TGCAGTGCCGGGAGGGGGGGCTTCTACAATGAGCAGTTCTTC. Residues: CSAGRGGFYNEQFF.

This clonotype was counted at least ten times. The gene calls are TRBV6-5 and TRBJ1-2; tentatively, D is TRBD1 (5 bases). CDR3 length: 15 amino acids. V was trimmed by 0 bases and J by 3 bases, leaving 11 bases between them. Germline V gives CDR1 MNHEY, CDR2 SVGAGI. CDR3 nucleotide sequence: TGTGCCAGCAGTTACTCCGAGGGGTTTCACTATGGCTACACCTTC. It encodes CASSYSEGFHYGYTF.

This clonotype was counted ten times or more. V and J are TRBV5-1 and TRBJ2-1; TRBD2 is a possible D gene (5 bases). CDR3 size: 17 residues. Germline-derived CDR1 and CDR2 are SGHRS and YFSETQ. V dropped 0 bases and J dropped 2 bases, with 15 bases sitting between them. CDR3 sequence reads: CASSLAGVLFPYNEQFF. The CDR3 region has the DNA TGCGCCAGCAGCTTGGCCGGGGTCCTTTTCCCCTACAATGAGCAGTTCTTC.

This clonotype was detected ten times or more. The rearrangement joins TRBV6-6 to TRBJ1-1; D ambiguous. There are 14 residues in the CDR3. CDR1 MNHNY and CDR2 SVGAGI come from the germline V gene (reference sequence). V lost 2 bases to trimming and J lost 2 bases, with 9 bases between them. The DNA for the CDR3 is TGTGCCAGCAGTTACCATAAAACCAACACTGAAGCTTTCTTT. This encodes CASSYHKTNTEAFF.

This clonotype was seen at least ten times. The V call is TRBV29-1, the J call TRBJ2-5; D is undetermined. The CDR3 length is 13 residues. V gave up 3 bases and J gave up 2 bases, with 10 bases separating them. Germline assignment: CDR1 SQVTM and CDR2 ANQGSEA. The chain's CDR3 is CSVDLGIQETQYF. The CDR3 nucleotides read TGCAGCGTTGACCTGGGAATACAAGAGACCCAGTACTTC.

This clonotype was recorded many times. V gene TRBV27 combines with J gene TRBJ2-7; the D is unclear. V was clipped by 0 bases and J by 0 bases, with 12 bases between them. Germline lookup yields CDR1 MNHEY and CDR2 SMNVEV (reference sequence). The CDR3 is 16 amino acids. This CDR3 is CASSLSGSLISYEQYF. The CDR3 DNA reads TGTGCCAGCAGTTTATCCGGGTCGCTTATCTCCTACGAGCAGTACTTC.

This clonotype was observed many times. CDR3: CSASGGEGEAFF. The CDR3 nucleotides are TGCAGTGCTAGCGGCGGGGAGGGAGAAGCTTTCTTT. The genes are TRBV20-1 and TRBJ1-1; D gene ambiguous. V lost 3 bases, J lost 8 bases, and 13 bases lay in between. This CDR3 comprises 12 residues. CDR1 and CDR2 (germline): DFQATT, SNEGSKA (reference sequence).

This clonotype was counted many times. The CDR3: CASSRTTGAEQYF. The CDR3, as DNA: TGTGCCAGCAGCCGTACCACAGGGGCCGAGCAGTACTTC. V and J are TRBV12-3 or TRBV12-4 and TRBJ2-7; 7 bases are a match to TRBD1. CDR3 length: 13 residues. The V gene end was trimmed by 6 bases and the J gene end by 6 bases; junction bases not matched to a gene: 8.

This clonotype was seen ten or more times. The CDR3 DNA reads TGTGCCAGCAGGGATCAGGGGCGGTATGGCTACACCTTC. This translates into CASRDQGRYGYTF. This rearrangement joins TRBV6-5 to TRBJ1-2; tentative D call: TRBD1 (6 bases). Germline CDR1 and CDR2: MNHEY and SVGAGI. V lost 6 bases to trimming and J lost 5 bases, with 13 bases between them. This CDR3 is built from 13 residues.